This T cell receptor beta chain was profiled in a study of T-cell memory formation after mild COVID-19. MiXCR, applied by TCRdb to the 5' RACE reads, yields one record per CDR3 protein. The repertoire has about 68,000 distinct CDR3 sequences, 16% of them found once; the top ten carry about 33%. To note about this clonotype: The antigen remains undetermined.

General study results and limits: CD4+ bias marked clones expanding day 15 to 37, unlike balanced contracting clones. CD4+ contracting clones lay mainly in CM and EM, CD8+ ones in EMRA.

Germline V lookup: CDR1 ENHRY, CDR2 SYGVKD. The V gene lost 5 bases and the J gene lost 2 bases, with 22 bases spanning the gap. The CDR3 sequence is 17 residues long. J is TRBJ2-7 and V is TRBV10-3, with a possible D match to TRBD1 (6 bases). The TCR was taken from an adult woman who had mild COVID-19 (a few samples of this study predate the infection). Cell type and time point are not known. Sample: PBMCs or a T cell subset sorted from them (not recorded which). The chain's CDR3 is CAISSSPHGTTTYEQYF. CDR3 in DNA: TGTGCCATCAGTTCTTCTCCCCACGGGACAACTACCTACGAGCAGTACTTC.